The clone carrying this T cell receptor beta chain was seen only once. The antigen remains undetermined. The entry originates in a study of T cell responses to AZD1222 COVID-19 vaccine. Study results and caveats: The donor cohort was predominantly white British with a female majority, and clonal diversity may have been underestimated. Targets within unmutated variant regions were reportedly found for nearly half of spike-specific TCRs.

Using immunoSEQ multiplex PCR, the repertoire was profiled, and TCRdb retains in-frame clones only, with some absent. The sample contains 150,000 or so clones, roughly 91% of which appear only once. CDR1 and CDR2 from the germline V gene are SEHNR and FQNEAQ (reference sequence). Trimming left V 0 bases short and J 3 bases short, with 9 bases between. This CDR3 has 14 amino acids. The specimen comprised peripheral blood, sampled on day 0 of AZD1222 vaccination. J is TRBJ2-7 and V is TRBV7-9; perhaps TRBD2 as D (6 bases). The TCR sequence derives from an adult in good health. In DNA, the CDR3 is TGTGCCAGCAGCTTAGCGGGGGGAGGCTACGAGCAGTACTTC. Encoded protein: CASSLAGGGYEQYF.